Sequencing of this T cell receptor beta chain was carried out in a study of cytomegalovirus exposure and HLA in healthy donors. Study-level findings and limits: Later on, a genetic analysis was performed. It linked a missense variant in DCLRE1C with V- and J-gene trimming of TCR beta.

This PCR relied on a set of 60 Vbeta primers and 13 Jbeta primers. The method was immunoSEQ multiplex PCR; TCRdb's version includes in-frame clones alone and lacks a portion of them. The sample has about 200,000 clones, approximately 85% seen once. Worth noting for this clone: Its specificity is not known.

Though nominally healthy at sampling, donors likely had unrecorded immune exposures. The CDR3 runs to 13 residues. V gave up 11 bases and J gave up 2 bases, with 16 bases separating them. Germline V CDR1 and CDR2: MNHNS, SASEGT. This receptor was taken from a woman aged 50 to 60 in good health and CMV-seropositive. The chain recombines TRBV6-1 with TRBJ2-7, with D tentatively TRBD2 (5 bases). The material sequenced was PBMCs. The CDR3 region has the DNA TGTGCCCCGGAGAGGGAGTGGGCCTACGAGCAGTACTTC. Translation: CAPEREWAYEQYF.